This T cell receptor (beta chain) was observed in a study of T-cell reconstitution after alpha-beta-depleted transplantation in children. Notes on this clonotype: A much larger clone sits a single nucleotide away, making a read error possible.

A library of TCRbeta sequences, prepared with unique molecular identifiers, was generated. TCRdb reprocessed the PCR reads via MiXCR and lists one record per CDR3 protein. The table shows 200,000 to 250,000 distinct CDR3 sequences, with roughly a tenth occurring only once. V dropped 8 bases and J dropped 15 bases, with 14 bases sitting between them. CDR3 length equals 10 residues. Germline V gene sequence: CDR1 MNHGY, CDR2 SVAAGI. The V and J genes are TRBV6-9 and TRBJ2-1, with a weak D call TRBD2 (5 bases). Material: PBMCs, obtained before TCRalphabeta/CD19-depleted stem cell transplant. This TCR was recovered from a child less than two years old with acute myeloid leukemia, due to receive a stem cell transplant. Here the CDR3 reads CASGEGFRFF. CDR3 in DNA: TGTGCCAGCGGCGAGGGTTTCCGGTTCTTC.